This T cell receptor beta chain was captured by sequencing in a study of blood T cell repertoires in COVID-19. As handled by the study authors: Estimation of nucleated cell counts was performed using reference gene primer amplification. Some clones are missing from TCRdb's copy, which holds only in-frame ones; the method was immunoSEQ multiplex PCR. V and J calls and clone size come straight from that table; D and trimming were deduced from the DNA. The table lists 130,000 to 150,000 clones, 80% of them singletons. This CDR3 comprises 15 residues. CDR1 SGHRS and CDR2 YFSETQ come from the germline V gene. The V and J ends lost 0 bases and 6 bases, in that order; junction bases with no gene match: 6.

This clonotype was sampled from a man aged 55-75 years with active or convalescent COVID-19. V is TRBV5-1 and J is TRBJ2-7, with 10 positions matching TRBD2. The material sequenced was peripheral blood. CDR3 protein: CASSLGEGLATEQYF. The CDR3 bases are TGCGCCAGCAGCTTGGGGGAGGGACTAGCGACCGAGCAGTACTTC.